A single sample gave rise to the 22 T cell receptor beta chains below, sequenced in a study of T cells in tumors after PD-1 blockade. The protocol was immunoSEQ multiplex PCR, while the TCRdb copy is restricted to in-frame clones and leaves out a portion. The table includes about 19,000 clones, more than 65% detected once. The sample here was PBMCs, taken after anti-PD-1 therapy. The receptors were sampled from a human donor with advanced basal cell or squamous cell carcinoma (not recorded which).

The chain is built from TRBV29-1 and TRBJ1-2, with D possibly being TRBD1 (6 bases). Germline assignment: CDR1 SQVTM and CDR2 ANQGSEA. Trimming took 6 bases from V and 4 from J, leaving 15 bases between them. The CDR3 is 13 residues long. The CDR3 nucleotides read TGCAGCGTAAGGACAGATTTGGTCTATGGCTACACCTTC. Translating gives CSVRTDLVYGYTF.

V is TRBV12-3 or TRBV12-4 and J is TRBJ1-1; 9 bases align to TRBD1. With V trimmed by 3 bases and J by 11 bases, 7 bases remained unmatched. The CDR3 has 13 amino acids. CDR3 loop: CASSLGEGTGAFF. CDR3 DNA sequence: TGTGCCAGCAGTTTGGGGGAGGGGACAGGGGCTTTCTTT.

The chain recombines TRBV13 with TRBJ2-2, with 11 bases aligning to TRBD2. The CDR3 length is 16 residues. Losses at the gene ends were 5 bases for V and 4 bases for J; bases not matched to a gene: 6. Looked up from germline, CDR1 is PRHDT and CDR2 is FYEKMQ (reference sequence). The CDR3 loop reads CASSHQLAGVTGELFF. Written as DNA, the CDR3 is TGTGCCAGCAGCCATCAACTAGCGGGAGTCACCGGGGAGCTGTTTTTT.

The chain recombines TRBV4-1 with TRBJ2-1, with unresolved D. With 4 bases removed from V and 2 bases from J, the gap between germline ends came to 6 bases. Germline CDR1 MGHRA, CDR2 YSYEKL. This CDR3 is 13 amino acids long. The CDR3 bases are TGCGCCAGCAGCCGGCTTCCCTACAATGAGCAGTTCTTC. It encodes CASSRLPYNEQFF.

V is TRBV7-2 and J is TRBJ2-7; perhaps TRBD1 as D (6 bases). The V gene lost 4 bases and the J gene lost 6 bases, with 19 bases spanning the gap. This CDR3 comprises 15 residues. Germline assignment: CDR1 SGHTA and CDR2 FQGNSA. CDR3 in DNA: TGTGCCAGCAGCTCTCAGGGGTCGGCTTTCGGCGAGCAGTACTTC. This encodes CASSSQGSAFGEQYF.

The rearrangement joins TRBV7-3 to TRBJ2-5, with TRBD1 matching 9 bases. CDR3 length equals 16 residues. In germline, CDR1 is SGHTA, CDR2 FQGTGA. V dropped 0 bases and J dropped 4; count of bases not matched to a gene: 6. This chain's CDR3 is CASSLTTGQGGETQYF. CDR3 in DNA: TGTGCCAGCAGCTTAACAACGGGACAGGGTGGAGAGACCCAGTACTTC.

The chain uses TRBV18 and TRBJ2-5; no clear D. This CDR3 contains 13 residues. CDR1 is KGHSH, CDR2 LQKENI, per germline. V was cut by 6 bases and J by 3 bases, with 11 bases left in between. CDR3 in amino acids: CASSGPEKETQYF. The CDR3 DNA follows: TGTGCCAGCTCCGGTCCGGAGAAAGAGACCCAGTACTTC.

DNA of the CDR3: TGCGCCAGCAGTGAGACGGGGCGAGGGGATGAGCAGTTCTTC. Encoded protein: CASSETGRGDEQFF. The chain couples TRBV10-2 to TRBJ2-1, with D perhaps given as TRBD1 or TRBD2 (5 bases each). Trimming removed 2 bases from V and 8 bases from J, with 13 bases in between. There are 14 residues in the CDR3. Germline V gives CDR1 WSHSY, CDR2 SAAADI.

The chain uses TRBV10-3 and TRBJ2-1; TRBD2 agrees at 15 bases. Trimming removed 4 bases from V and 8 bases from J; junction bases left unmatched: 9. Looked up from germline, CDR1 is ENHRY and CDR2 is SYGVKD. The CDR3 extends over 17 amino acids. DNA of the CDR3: TGTGCCATCAGTGGCGGCGGACTAGCGGGGGGGGCCCATGAGCAGTTCTTC. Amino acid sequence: CAISGGGLAGGAHEQFF.

CDR3 sequence (DNA): TGTGCCACCAGGGAAAGGGGGCTGGCGGAAGCTTTCTTT. It yields the protein CATRERGLAEAFF. The chain links TRBV24-1 to TRBJ1-1; 7 bases fit TRBD1. J was trimmed by 8 bases and V by 7 bases; bases with no gene match: 9. The CDR3 is made up of 13 amino acids. The germline V gene encodes CDR1 KGHDR and CDR2 SFDVKD.

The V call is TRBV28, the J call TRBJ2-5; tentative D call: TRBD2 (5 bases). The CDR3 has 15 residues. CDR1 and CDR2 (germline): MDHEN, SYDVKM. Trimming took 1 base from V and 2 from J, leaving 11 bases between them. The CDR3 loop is CASSLYGPGQETQYF. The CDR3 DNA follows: TGTGCCAGCAGTTTATACGGGCCGGGACAAGAGACCCAGTACTTC.

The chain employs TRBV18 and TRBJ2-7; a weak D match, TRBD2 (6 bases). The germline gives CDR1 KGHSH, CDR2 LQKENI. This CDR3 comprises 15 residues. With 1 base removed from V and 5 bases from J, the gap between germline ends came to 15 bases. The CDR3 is CASSPQEGGGHEQYF. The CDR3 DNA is TGTGCCAGCTCACCACAAGAGGGAGGTGGCCACGAGCAGTACTTC.

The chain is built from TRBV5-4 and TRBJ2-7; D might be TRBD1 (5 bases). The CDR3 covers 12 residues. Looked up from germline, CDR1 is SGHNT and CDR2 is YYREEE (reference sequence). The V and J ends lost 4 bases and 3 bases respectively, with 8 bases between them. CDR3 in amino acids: CASSIDSYEQYF. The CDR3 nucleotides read TGTGCCAGCAGCATTGACAGCTACGAGCAGTACTTC.

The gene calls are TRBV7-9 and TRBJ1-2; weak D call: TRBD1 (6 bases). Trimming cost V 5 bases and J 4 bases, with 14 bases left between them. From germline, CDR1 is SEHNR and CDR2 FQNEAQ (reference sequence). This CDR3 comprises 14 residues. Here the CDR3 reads CASSPRQELYGYTF. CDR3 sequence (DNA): TGTGCCAGCAGCCCCCGACAGGAACTCTATGGCTACACCTTC.

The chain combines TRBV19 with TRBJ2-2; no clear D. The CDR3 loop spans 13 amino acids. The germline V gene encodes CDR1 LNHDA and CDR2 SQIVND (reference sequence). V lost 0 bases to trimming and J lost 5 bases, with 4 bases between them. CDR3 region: CASSIEGTGELFF. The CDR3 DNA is TGTGCCAGTAGTATAGAGGGGACCGGGGAGCTGTTTTTT. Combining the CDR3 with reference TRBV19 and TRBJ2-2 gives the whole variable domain DGGITQSPKYLFRKEGQNVTLSCEQNLNHDAMYWYRQDPGQGLRLIYYSQIVNDFQKGDIAEGYSVSREKKESFPLTVTSAQKNPTAFYLCASSIEGTGELFFGEGSRLTVL.

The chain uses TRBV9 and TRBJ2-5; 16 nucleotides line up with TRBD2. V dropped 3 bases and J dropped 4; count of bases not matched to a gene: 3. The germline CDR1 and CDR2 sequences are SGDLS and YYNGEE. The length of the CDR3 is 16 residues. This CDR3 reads CASSAGTSGGAETQYF. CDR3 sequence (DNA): TGTGCCAGCAGCGCCGGGACTAGCGGGGGGGCAGAGACCCAGTACTTC.

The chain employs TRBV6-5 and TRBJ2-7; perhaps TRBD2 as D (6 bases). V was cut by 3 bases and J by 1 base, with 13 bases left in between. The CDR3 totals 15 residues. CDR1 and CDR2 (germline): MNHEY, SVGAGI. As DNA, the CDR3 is TGTGCCAGCAGTTATGGTAGCGGAACTTCCTACGAGCAGTACTTC. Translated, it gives CASSYGSGTSYEQYF.

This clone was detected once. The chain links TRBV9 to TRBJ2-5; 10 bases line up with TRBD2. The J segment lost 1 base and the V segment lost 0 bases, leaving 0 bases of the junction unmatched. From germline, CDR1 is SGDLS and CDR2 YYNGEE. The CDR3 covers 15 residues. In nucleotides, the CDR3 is TGTGCCAGCAGCGTAGGGACTAGCGGCCAAGAGACCCAGTACTTC. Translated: CASSVGTSGQETQYF.

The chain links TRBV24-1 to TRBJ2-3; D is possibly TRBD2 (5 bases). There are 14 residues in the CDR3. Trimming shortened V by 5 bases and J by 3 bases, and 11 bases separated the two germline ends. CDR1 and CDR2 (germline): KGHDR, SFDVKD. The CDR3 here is CATSAGETTDTQYF. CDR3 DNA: TGTGCCACCAGTGCCGGGGAAACGACAGATACGCAGTATTTT.

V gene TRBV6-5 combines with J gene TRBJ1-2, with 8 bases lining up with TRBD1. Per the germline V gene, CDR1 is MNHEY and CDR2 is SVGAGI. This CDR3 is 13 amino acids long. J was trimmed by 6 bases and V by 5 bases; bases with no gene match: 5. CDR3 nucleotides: TGTGCCAGCAGTCGGGACAGGAGAGATGGCTACACCTTC. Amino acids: CASSRDRRDGYTF.

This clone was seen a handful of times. DNA of the CDR3: TGTGCCAGCAGTTACCGGGACTACTCCTACGAGCAGTACTTC. It codes for CASSYRDYSYEQYF. The V call is TRBV6-6, the J call TRBJ2-7; 7 bases match TRBD2. Trimming removed 2 bases from V and 0 bases from J; junction bases left unmatched: 1. CDR3 length: 14 residues. Germline-derived CDR1 and CDR2 are MNHNY and SVGAGI (reference sequence).

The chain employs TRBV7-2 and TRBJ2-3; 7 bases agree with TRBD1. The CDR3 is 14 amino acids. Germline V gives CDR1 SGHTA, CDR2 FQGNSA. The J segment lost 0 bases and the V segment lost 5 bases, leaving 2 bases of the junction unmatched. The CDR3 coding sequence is TGTGCCAGCAGCCGGGACAGAAGCACAGATACGCAGTATTTT. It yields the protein CASSRDRSTDTQYF.